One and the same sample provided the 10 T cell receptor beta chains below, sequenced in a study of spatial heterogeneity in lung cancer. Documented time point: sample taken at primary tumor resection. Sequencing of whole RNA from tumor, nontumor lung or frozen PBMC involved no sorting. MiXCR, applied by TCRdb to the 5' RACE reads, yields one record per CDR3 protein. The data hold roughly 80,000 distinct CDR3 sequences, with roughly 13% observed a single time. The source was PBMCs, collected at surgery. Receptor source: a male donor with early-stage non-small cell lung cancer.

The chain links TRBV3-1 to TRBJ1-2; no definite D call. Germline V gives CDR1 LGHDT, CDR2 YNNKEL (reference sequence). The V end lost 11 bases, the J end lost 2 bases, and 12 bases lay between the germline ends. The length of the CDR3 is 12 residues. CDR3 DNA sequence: TGTGCCTCTGCAGGCACCAACTATGGCTACACCTTC. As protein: CASAGTNYGYTF.

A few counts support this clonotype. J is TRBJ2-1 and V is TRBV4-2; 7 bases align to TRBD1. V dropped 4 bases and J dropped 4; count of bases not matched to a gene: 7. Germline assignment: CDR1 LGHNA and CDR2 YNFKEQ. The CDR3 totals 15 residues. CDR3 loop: CASSPGDSPYNEQFF. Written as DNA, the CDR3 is TGTGCCAGCAGCCCAGGGGACAGTCCTTACAATGAGCAGTTCTTC.

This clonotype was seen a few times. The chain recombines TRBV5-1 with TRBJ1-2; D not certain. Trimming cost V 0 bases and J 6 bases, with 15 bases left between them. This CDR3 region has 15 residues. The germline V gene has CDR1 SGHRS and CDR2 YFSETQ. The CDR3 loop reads CASSLGSSPDDGYTF. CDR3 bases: TGCGCCAGCAGCTTGGGTTCGTCACCAGATGATGGCTACACCTTC.

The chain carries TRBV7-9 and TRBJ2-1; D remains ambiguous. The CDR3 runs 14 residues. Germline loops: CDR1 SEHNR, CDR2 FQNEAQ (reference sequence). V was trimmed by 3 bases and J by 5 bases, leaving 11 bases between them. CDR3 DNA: TGTGCCAGCAGCTTCCCCCTTGGTAACAATGAGCAGTTCTTC. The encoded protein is CASSFPLGNNEQFF. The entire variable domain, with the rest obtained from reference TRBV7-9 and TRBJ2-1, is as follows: DTGVSQNPRHKITKRGQNVTFRCDPISEHNRLYWYRQTLGQGPEFLTYFQNEAQLEKSRLLSDRFSAERPKGSFSTLEIQRTEQGDSAMYLCASSFPLGNNEQFFGPGTRLTVL.

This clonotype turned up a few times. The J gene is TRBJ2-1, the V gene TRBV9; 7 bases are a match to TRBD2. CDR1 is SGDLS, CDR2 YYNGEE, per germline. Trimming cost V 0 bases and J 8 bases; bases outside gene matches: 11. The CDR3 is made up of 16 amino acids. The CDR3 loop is CASSVAGLAEGDEQFF. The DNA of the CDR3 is TGTGCCAGCAGCGTAGCTGGGCTAGCGGAGGGCGATGAGCAGTTCTTC.

This CDR3 reads CASSEIGTAYYEQYF. CDR3 sequence (DNA): TGCGCCAGCAGTGAGATCGGAACTGCCTACTACGAGCAGTACTTC. The chain uses TRBV10-1 and TRBJ2-7, with unresolved D. Deletions cut 2 bases from V and 3 bases from J, with 14 bases between. Germline V gene sequence: CDR1 WNHNN, CDR2 SYGVQD (reference sequence). CDR3 length equals 15 residues.

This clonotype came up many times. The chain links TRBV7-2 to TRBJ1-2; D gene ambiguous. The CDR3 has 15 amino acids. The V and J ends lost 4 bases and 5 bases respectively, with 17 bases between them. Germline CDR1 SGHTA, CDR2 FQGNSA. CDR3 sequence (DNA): TGTGCCAGCAGCTCTGCCTCGGACGGTCCTTATGGCTACACCTTC. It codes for CASSSASDGPYGYTF.

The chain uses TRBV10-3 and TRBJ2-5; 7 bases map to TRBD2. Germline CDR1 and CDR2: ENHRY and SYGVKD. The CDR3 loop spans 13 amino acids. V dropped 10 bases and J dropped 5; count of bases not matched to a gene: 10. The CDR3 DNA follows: TGTGCCACCGCTCAGGTGGGGGGGGAGACCCAGTACTTC. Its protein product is CATAQVGGETQYF.

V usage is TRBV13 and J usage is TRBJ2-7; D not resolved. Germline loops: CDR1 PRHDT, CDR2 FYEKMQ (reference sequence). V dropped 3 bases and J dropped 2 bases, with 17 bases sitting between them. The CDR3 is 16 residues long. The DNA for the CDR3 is TGTGCCAGCAGCTTCGGTCGATCCGGTGGGGCCTACGAGCAGTACTTC. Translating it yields CASSFGRSGGAYEQYF.

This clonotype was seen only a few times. The CDR3 protein is CSVGGSYQETQYF. As DNA, the CDR3 is TGCAGCGTCGGTGGATCGTACCAAGAGACCCAGTACTTC. V is TRBV29-1 and J is TRBJ2-5; D is unclear. This CDR3 spans 13 amino acids. In germline, CDR1 is SQVTM, CDR2 ANQGSEA. V gave up 6 bases and J gave up 0 bases, with 11 bases separating them.